This entry lists 8 T cell receptor beta chains sequenced from one sample in a study of circulating and synovial CD4+ cells in juvenile arthritis. The protocol was immunoSEQ multiplex PCR, while the TCRdb copy is restricted to in-frame clones and leaves out a portion. The repertoire consists of about 36,000 clones, with over 85% occurring once and the leading ten covering roughly 0.7%. Input material: CD4+ T cells from blood. The source of these receptors is a human donor with juvenile idiopathic arthritis.

A single count supports this clone. The chain has TRBV5-1 and TRBJ2-5, with 10 positions matching TRBD1. The trim removed 10 bases at V and 1 base at J, leaving 16 bases unmatched. The CDR3 has 17 amino acids. Germline-derived CDR1 and CDR2 are SGHRS and YFSETQ. The CDR3 coding sequence is TGCGCCTGCGCCCCGACAGGGGGCGTATTAATCCAAGAGACCCAGTACTTC. It encodes CACAPTGGVLIQETQYF.

V and J are TRBV7-6 and TRBJ1-2, with D unclear. V was pared by 1 base and J by 8 bases, with 11 bases between. CDR1 is SGHVS, CDR2 FNYEAQ, per germline. The length of the CDR3 is 13 residues. The CDR3 DNA sequence: TGTGCCAGCAGCTTAGTAGGAGGGCGCGGCTACACCTTC. Translating gives CASSLVGGRGYTF.

The CDR3 here is CASSLVRWSVGGPHEQYF. The DNA for the CDR3 is TGTGCCAGCAGCTTGGTAAGATGGAGCGTGGGGGGGCCCCACGAGCAGTACTTC. This chain links TRBV5-5 with TRBJ2-7, with a tentative D call TRBD2 (7 bases). The CDR3 length is 18 residues. V gave up 0 bases and J gave up 5 bases, with 24 bases separating them. CDR1 is SGHKS and CDR2 is YYEKEE in the germline V gene (reference sequence).

The chain combines TRBV7-9 with TRBJ2-5; 9 positions agree with TRBD2. Looked up from germline, CDR1 is SEHNR and CDR2 is FQNEAQ (reference sequence). This CDR3 spans 15 amino acids. The V segment lost 3 bases and the J segment 7 bases; nucleotides outside the gene matches: 9. The CDR3 bases are TGTGCCAGCAGCTTGTCGGCTAGCGGGGATGGGACCCAGTACTTC. As protein: CASSLSASGDGTQYF.

The rearrangement uses TRBV5-5 and TRBJ2-1; a possible D gene is TRBD2 (6 bases). Germline V lookup: CDR1 SGHKS, CDR2 YYEKEE (reference sequence). The CDR3 runs to 16 residues. Trimming left V 2 bases short and J 0 bases short, with 12 bases between. CDR3 bases: TGTGCCAGCAGCTTACTCGCGGGAAGCTCCTACAATGAGCAGTTCTTC. Residues: CASSLLAGSSYNEQFF.

The DNA of the CDR3 is TGTGCCAGCAGCTCAGGGGACATTTATGGCTACACCTTC. Residues: CASSSGDIYGYTF. The chain uses TRBV7-2 and TRBJ1-2; TRBD1 might be the D (6 bases). The V gene lost 4 bases and the J gene lost 5 bases, with 11 bases spanning the gap. Germline CDR1 SGHTA, CDR2 FQGNSA. The CDR3 is 13 amino acids.

This rearrangement joins TRBV7-2 to TRBJ2-4; 8 bases agree with TRBD1. Germline CDR1 and CDR2: SGHTA and FQGNSA. J gave up 8 bases and V 5 bases, and 8 bases lay outside the gene matches. The CDR3 is 14 amino acids. CDR3 amino acids: CASSPGTGGDIQYF. CDR3 nucleotide sequence: TGTGCCAGCAGCCCCGGGACAGGCGGAGACATTCAGTACTTC.

The rearrangement joins TRBV7-2 to TRBJ1-1; no reliable D call. Trimming took off 1 base at V and 6 bases at J, with 12 bases between the two ends. The CDR3 has 14 residues. Germline CDR1 and CDR2: SGHTA and FQGNSA. The CDR3 loop reads CASSLGEVFSEAFF. The CDR3 bases are TGTGCCAGCAGCTTAGGGGAGGTATTCTCTGAAGCTTTCTTT.